This T cell receptor beta chain was found in a study of T cells after yellow fever vaccination. In the study overall: Fractions of limited cellularity were prepared by means of SMART-Seq v4 Ultra Low Input.

Germline values: CDR1 SGHTA, CDR2 FQGTGA. CDR3 length: 13 amino acids. V lost 5 bases to trimming and J lost 9 bases, with 14 bases between them. This clonotype was counted many times. TCRdb processed the 5' RACE reads anew with MiXCR; each CDR3 protein has one entry. The data show tens of thousands of distinct CDR3 sequences, 7.3% seen once. The chain uses TRBV7-3 and TRBJ2-1; a weak D match, TRBD1 (5 bases). This TCR came from a man between 18 and 29 years old who received the YFV17D yellow fever vaccine. The source material was CD8+ T cells sorted from PBMCs, sampled less than 11 days after the first yellow fever vaccination. CDR3 residues: CASSTQAQGEQFF. DNA of the CDR3: TGTGCCAGCAGCACCCAGGCTCAGGGTGAGCAGTTCTTC.